The text below deals with one T cell receptor beta chain. A read error is possible here, since a much larger clone lies one base away. This specimen belongs to a study of blood T cell repertoires in COVID-19. Per the study methods: From reference gene primer amplification, estimates of nucleated cell counts were derived. Profiling relied on immunoSEQ multiplex PCR, and the TCRdb table lists in-frame clones only, not all of them. Clonal size and the V and J genes are those of that table, whereas D and trimming came from the DNA. The sample records 200,000 or so clones, just under 90% being singletons. Germline lookup yields CDR1 SGHTA and CDR2 FQGTGA. V shed 2 bases and J 9 bases; nucleotides not matched to a gene: 2. The CDR3 length is 14 residues.

The receptor comes from a man aged 25-45 years with COVID-19, enrolled during active disease. The sequencing input was peripheral blood. The V call is TRBV7-3, the J call TRBJ1-6; TRBD1 matches at 9 bases. CDR3 DNA sequence: TGTGCCAGCAGCTTAGGGGACAGGGTTTCACCCCTCCACTTT. Translation gives CASSLGDRVSPLHF.